This record concerns one T cell receptor (beta chain) sequence. In the original processing: Reference gene primer amplification yielded estimated nucleated cell counts. TCRdb's table, derived via immunoSEQ multiplex PCR, lists solely in-frame clones and lacks some. V and J calls and clone size are given by that table; D and trimming were obtained from the DNA. The sample contains under 60,000 clones, roughly nine tenths of which appear only once. V shed 6 bases and J 0 bases; nucleotides not matched to a gene: 5. Germline assignment: CDR1 SGHRS and CDR2 YFSETQ. The CDR3 extends over 14 amino acids. This entry is derived from a study of blood T cell repertoires in COVID-19. About the study: Donors in the United States, Italy and Spain gave samples during acute or convalescent COVID-19. The analysed material was cDNA or gDNA that came from T cells, B-cell-depleted T cells, or PBMCs.

This rearrangement joins TRBV5-1 to TRBJ1-1, with 7 bases identical to TRBD1. Sequencing was done on a sample of peripheral blood. The origin of this receptor is a woman of 80 years or more with acute or convalescent COVID-19. CDR3: CASKGQPMNTEAFF. CDR3 sequence (DNA): TGCGCCAGCAAGGGACAGCCCATGAACACTGAAGCTTTCTTT.